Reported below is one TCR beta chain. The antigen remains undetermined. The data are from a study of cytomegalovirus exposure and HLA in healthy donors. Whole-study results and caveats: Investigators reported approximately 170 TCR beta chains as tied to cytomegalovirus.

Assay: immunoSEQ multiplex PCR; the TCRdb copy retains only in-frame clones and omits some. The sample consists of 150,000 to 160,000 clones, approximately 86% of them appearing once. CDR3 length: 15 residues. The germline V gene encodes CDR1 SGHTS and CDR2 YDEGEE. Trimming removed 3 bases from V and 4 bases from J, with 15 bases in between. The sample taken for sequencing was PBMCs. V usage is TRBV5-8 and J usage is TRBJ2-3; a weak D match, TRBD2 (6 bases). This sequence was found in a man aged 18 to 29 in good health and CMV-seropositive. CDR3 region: CASSYPSSSADTQYF. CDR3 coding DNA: TGTGCCAGCAGCTACCCGTCCTCTAGCGCAGATACGCAGTATTTT. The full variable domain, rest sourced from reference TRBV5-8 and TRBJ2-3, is EAGVTQSPTHLIKTRGQQATLRCSPISGHTSVYWYQQALGLGLQFLLWYDEGEERNRGNFPPRFSGRQFPNYSSELNVNALELEDSALYLCASSYPSSSADTQYFGPGTRLTVL.